These T cell receptor beta chains were read from a single sample in a study of blood T cells in healthy people across ages. TCRdb called the 5' RACE reads again in MiXCR, with one record for every CDR3 protein. The table shows more than 1 million distinct CDR3 sequences, with roughly 45% occurring only once. Sequencing was carried out using blood. The origin of the receptors is a woman aged 55-70 years in good health. Both conserved end residues are part of each CDR3.

j_gene: TRBJ1-2; len: 16; v_gene: TRBV28; CDR3aa: CASRSSGVTDYYGYTF
j_gene: TRBJ2-5; len: 16; v_gene: TRBV24-1; CDR3aa: CATSDLGELQPETQYF
j_gene: TRBJ2-7; len: 13; v_gene: TRBV20-1; CDR3aa: CSASLGVSYEQYF
j_gene: TRBJ2-7; len: 15; v_gene: TRBV5-1; CDR3aa: CASSRTSGQTYEQYF
j_gene: TRBJ1-2; len: 15; v_gene: TRBV4-2; CDR3aa: CASSQDRGTGYGYTF
j_gene: TRBJ2-3; len: 14; v_gene: TRBV20-1; CDR3aa: CSARLAGGGDTQYF
j_gene: TRBJ2-5; len: 16; v_gene: TRBV24-1; CDR3aa: CATSDSRGRVQETQYF
j_gene: TRBJ2-3; len: 14; v_gene: TRBV2; CDR3aa: CASSDRSSTDTQYF
j_gene: TRBJ2-5; len: 15; v_gene: TRBV28; CDR3aa: CASSPTGAVEETQYF
j_gene: TRBJ1-2; len: 14; v_gene: TRBV10-3; CDR3aa: CAISVTNTNYGYTF
j_gene: NA; len: 13; v_gene: TRBV20-1; CDR3aa: CSASGGGQETQYF
j_gene: TRBJ2-1; len: 13; v_gene: TRBV7-2; CDR3aa: CASSTLAWGEQFF
j_gene: TRBJ2-6; len: 15; v_gene: TRBV6-1; CDR3aa: CASRGPGSGANVLTF
j_gene: TRBJ2-7; len: 14; v_gene: TRBV29-1; CDR3aa: CSVGRGTGGYEQYF
j_gene: TRBJ2-3; len: 15; v_gene: TRBV7-6; CDR3aa: CASSYLAGTTDTQYF
j_gene: TRBJ2-4; len: 14; v_gene: TRBV7-2; CDR3aa: CASSRDRGTNIQYF
j_gene: TRBJ1-4; len: 16; v_gene: TRBV27; CDR3aa: CASSSHTGGFGEKLFF
j_gene: TRBJ1-5; len: 14; v_gene: TRBV27; CDR3aa: CASSWGTGAQPQHF
j_gene: TRBJ2-7; len: 14; v_gene: TRBV9; CDR3aa: CASSVGGQVGEQYF
j_gene: TRBJ1-2; len: 14; v_gene: TRBV29-1; CDR3aa: CSVDGQRSGYGYTF
j_gene: TRBJ1-2; len: 16; v_gene: TRBV12-3/TRBV12-4; CDR3aa: CASYRNWGRGSYGYTF
j_gene: TRBJ2-7; len: 17; v_gene: TRBV20-1; CDR3aa: CSASRLAGESGHNEQYF